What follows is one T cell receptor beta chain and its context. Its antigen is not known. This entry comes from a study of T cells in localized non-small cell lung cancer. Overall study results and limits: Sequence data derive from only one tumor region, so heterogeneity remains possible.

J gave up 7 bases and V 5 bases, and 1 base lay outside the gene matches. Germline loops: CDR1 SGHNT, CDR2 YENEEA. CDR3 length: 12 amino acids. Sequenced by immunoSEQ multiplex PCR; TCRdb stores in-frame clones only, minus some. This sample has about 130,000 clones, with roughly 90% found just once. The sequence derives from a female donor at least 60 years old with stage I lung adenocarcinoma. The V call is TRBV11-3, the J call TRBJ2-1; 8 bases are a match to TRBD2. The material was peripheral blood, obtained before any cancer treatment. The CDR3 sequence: CASSPGGNEQFF. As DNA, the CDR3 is TGTGCCAGCAGCCCGGGGGGGAATGAGCAGTTCTTC.